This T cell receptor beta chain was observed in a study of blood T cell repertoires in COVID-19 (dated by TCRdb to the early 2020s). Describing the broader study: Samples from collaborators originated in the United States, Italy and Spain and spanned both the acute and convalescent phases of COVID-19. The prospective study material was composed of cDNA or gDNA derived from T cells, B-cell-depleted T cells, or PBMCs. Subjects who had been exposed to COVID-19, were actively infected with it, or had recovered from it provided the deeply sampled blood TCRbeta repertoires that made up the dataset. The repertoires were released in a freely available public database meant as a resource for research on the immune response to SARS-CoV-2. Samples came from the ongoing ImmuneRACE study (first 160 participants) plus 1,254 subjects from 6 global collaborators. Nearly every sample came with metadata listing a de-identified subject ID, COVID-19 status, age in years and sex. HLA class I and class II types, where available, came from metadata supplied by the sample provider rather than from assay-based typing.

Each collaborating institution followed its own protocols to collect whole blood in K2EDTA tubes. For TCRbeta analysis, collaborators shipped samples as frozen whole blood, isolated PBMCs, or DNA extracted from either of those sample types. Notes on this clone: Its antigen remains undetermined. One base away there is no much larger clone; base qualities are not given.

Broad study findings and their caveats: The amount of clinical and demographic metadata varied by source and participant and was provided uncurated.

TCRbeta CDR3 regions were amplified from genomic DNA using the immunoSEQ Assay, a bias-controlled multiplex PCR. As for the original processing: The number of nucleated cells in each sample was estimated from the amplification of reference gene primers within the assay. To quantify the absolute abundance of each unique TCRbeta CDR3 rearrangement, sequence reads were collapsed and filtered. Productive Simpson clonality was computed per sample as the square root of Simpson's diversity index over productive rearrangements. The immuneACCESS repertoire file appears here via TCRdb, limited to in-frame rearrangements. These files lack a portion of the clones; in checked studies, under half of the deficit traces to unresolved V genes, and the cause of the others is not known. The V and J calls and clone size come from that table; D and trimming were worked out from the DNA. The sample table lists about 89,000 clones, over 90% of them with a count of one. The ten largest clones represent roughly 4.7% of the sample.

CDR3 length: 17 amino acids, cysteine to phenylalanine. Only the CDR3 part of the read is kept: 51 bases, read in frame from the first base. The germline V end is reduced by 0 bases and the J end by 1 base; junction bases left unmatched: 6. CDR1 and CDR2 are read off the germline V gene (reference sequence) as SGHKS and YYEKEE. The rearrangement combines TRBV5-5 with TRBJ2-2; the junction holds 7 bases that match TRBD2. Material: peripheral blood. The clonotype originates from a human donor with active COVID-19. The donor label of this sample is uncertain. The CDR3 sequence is CASSLDLGGRNTGELFF. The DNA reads TGTGCCAGCAGCTTGGATCTCGGCGGGAGGAACACCGGGGAGCTGTTTTTT. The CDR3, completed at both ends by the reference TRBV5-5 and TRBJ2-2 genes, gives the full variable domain DAGVTQSPTHLIKTRGQQVTLRCSPISGHKSVSWYQQVLGQGPQFIFQYYEKEERGRGNFPDRFSARQFPNYSSELNVNALLLGDSALYLCASSLDLGGRNTGELFFGEGSRLTVL.